These 2 T cell receptor beta chains were sequenced from one sample in a study of response to subunit inactivated influenza vaccine. TCRdb re-called the RT-PCR reads with MiXCR, one entry per CDR3 protein. The sample holds 530,000 or so distinct CDR3 sequences, around 15% seen once. The material sequenced was PBMCs from blood, taken 12 days after vaccination. Receptors originate from a man aged 50 or older who received an inactivated influenza vaccine.

This clonotype has a count of ten or more. The V and J genes are TRBV15 and TRBJ1-4; D perhaps matches TRBD1 (5 bases). V lost 0 bases, J lost 4 bases, and 12 bases lay in between. This CDR3 comprises 16 residues. Per germline, CDR1 LNHNV and CDR2 YYDKDF (reference sequence). CDR3 DNA: TGTGCCACCAGCAGAGATGCGCGACAGATTAATGAAAAACTGTTTTTT. Translation gives CATSRDARQINEKLFF.

Note on this clonotype: Compared with germline, one end of the junction differs, possibly owing to a read error. The chain employs TRBV5-1 and TRBJ1-4; TRBD1 might be the D (5 bases). The length of the CDR3 is 15 residues. Per the germline V gene, CDR1 is SGHRS and CDR2 is YFSETQ. CDR3 DNA: TGCGCCAGCAGTTTGGGGGGGTCAGCTAATGAAAAACTGTTTTTT. It specifies CASSLGGSANEKLFF.